The rows below give T cell receptor beta chains drawn from one sample of a study of shared clonotypes between healthy human individuals. The assay was immunoSEQ multiplex PCR, and TCRdb's table has in-frame clones only and misses some. Of about 2.1 million clones in the sample, roughly 91% were seen once. The sample consisted of naive CD8+ T cells from PBMCs. Receptors were obtained from a man younger than 35 in good health. Some clones in this sample may be carry-over from other donors' samples. The CDR3 runs from the conserved cysteine through the conserved F or W. The D gene is left open where the match is weak. Clone size appears in some rows only: once, few, many, or a class for an expanded clone.

NA,TRBV6-6,NA,TRBJ1-4,CASSYLAGANEKLFF,TGTGCCAGCAGTTACCTAGCGGGGGCTAATGAAAAACTGTTTTTT
NA,TRBV19,NA,TRBJ2-2,CASSPGPFLGGELFF,TGTGCCAGTTCGCCGGGGCCCTTTTTAGGCGGGGAGCTGTTTTTT
TRBD2,TRBV5-4,NA,TRBJ2-1,CASSPPVKAGGMIF,TGTGCCAGCAGCCCACCAGTGAAAGCGGGAGGGATGATCTTC
NA,TRBV6-6,few,TRBJ2-1,CASTRESEQFF,TGTGCCAGCACGAGAGAAAGTGAGCAGTTCTTC
NA,TRBV5-4,NA,TRBJ2-7,CASSLGKERAIYEQYF,TGTGCCAGCAGCTTGGGGAAGGAGCGAGCGATCTACGAGCAGTACTTC
NA,TRBV10-1,NA,TRBJ2-1,CASSESGVGYNEQFF,TGCGCCAGCAGTGAATCAGGGGTAGGCTACAATGAGCAGTTCTTC
NA,TRBV9,once,TRBJ2-1,CASSVDGGSSYNEQFF,TGTGCCAGCAGCGTAGATGGCGGAAGCTCCTACAATGAGCAGTTCTTC
NA,TRBV6-1,NA,TRBJ2-5,CASSEPTEWKETQYF,TGTGCCAGCAGTGAACCCACGGAATGGAAGGAGACCCAGTACTTC
NA,TRBV7-9,NA,TRBJ2-1,CASSPIGLLDEQFF,TGTGCCAGCAGCCCAATCGGACTACTAGATGAGCAGTTCTTC
TRBD1,TRBV27,NA,TRBJ1-2,CASSLTGTGGYGYTF,TGTGCCAGCAGTTTGACCGGGACAGGGGGCTATGGCTACACCTTC
TRBD2,TRBV9,NA,TRBJ2-3,CASSVSGSVTDTQYF,TGTGCCAGCAGCGTGAGCGGGAGCGTCACAGATACGCAGTATTTT
NA,TRBV19,NA,TRBJ2-7,CASSIRVSSYEQYF,TGTGCCAGTAGTATAAGAGTCAGCTCCTACGAGCAGTACTTC
NA,TRBV9,NA,TRBJ2-5,CASSSGGPQETQYF,TGTGCCAGCAGTTCAGGAGGCCCCCAAGAGACCCAGTACTTC
NA,TRBV5-4,NA,TRBJ1-1,CASSLPGADTEAFF,TGTGCCAGCAGCTTGCCAGGGGCGGACACTGAAGCTTTCTTT
NA,TRBV28,NA,TRBJ2-2,CASTPRGTGELFF,TGTGCCAGCACCCCCCGGGGGACCGGGGAGCTGTTTTTT
TRBD2,TRBV29-1,NA,TRBJ2-3,CSVEYGLSGSTDTQYF,TGCAGCGTTGAATATGGGCTTAGCGGGAGTACAGATACGCAGTATTTT
NA,TRBV10-2,NA,TRBJ2-2,CASTLRWGDTGELFF,TGCGCCAGCACCCTACGATGGGGAGACACCGGGGAGCTGTTTTTT
TRBD2,TRBV7-9,NA,TRBJ2-1,CASSEGLAGLHEQFF,TGTGCCAGCAGCGAGGGACTAGCGGGGTTACATGAGCAGTTCTTC
NA,TRBV28,NA,TRBJ1-3,CASSLPLGTLGGNTIYF,TGTGCCAGCAGCCTTCCTCTAGGGACCCTCGGAGGAAACACCATATATTTT
TRBD1,TRBV5-8,NA,TRBJ2-7,CASRQTYRDRAYEQYF,TGTGCCAGCAGACAGACCTACCGGGACAGGGCCTACGAGCAGTACTTC
TRBD1,TRBV5-5,NA,TRBJ1-2,CASSLRQVPDRGNTYGYTF,TGTGCCAGCAGCTTACGCCAGGTCCCTGACAGGGGCAATACGTATGGCTACACCTTC
TRBD1,TRBV9,once,TRBJ1-1,CASSPNRGFPEAFF,TGTGCCAGCAGCCCAAACAGGGGATTCCCTGAAGCTTTCTTT
TRBD1,TRBV27,NA,TRBJ2-7,CASSLPGDRADEQYF,TGTGCCAGCAGTTTACCGGGGGACAGGGCGGACGAGCAGTACTTC
NA,TRBV6-6,NA,TRBJ1-5,CASRQVAMGDQPQHF,TGTGCCAGCAGGCAGGTGGCGATGGGAGATCAGCCCCAGCATTTT
NA,TRBV27,NA,TRBJ2-7,CASSLAPGYEQYF,TGTGCCAGCAGTTTAGCTCCAGGGTACGAGCAGTACTTC
TRBD2,TRBV9,once,TRBJ2-7,CASSPSGGTSGIQYF,TGTGCCAGCAGCCCCAGTGGAGGGACTAGCGGGATACAGTACTTC
TRBD1,TRBV19,NA,TRBJ1-5,CASSIWGQGSDQPQHF,TGTGCCAGTAGTATTTGGGGACAGGGAAGCGATCAGCCCCAGCATTTT
TRBD2,TRBV28,NA,TRBJ2-1,CASSLVGGSRDNEQFF,TGTGCCAGCAGCCTGGTGGGCGGGAGTAGGGACAATGAGCAGTTCTTC
NA,TRBV27,NA,TRBJ1-6,CASSLSWTLPPHNSPLHF,TGTGCCAGCAGTTTGTCCTGGACCCTACCCCCCCATAATTCACCCCTCCACTTT
NA,TRBV7-9,NA,TRBJ2-7,CASSLARDFYEQYF,TGTGCCAGCAGCTTAGCGCGAGACTTCTACGAGCAGTACTTC
TRBD1,TRBV7-7,NA,TRBJ2-7,CASSLGGQGYEQYF,TGTGCCAGCAGCTTAGGGGGACAGGGCTACGAGCAGTACTTC
NA,TRBV10-2,NA,TRBJ2-3,CASSEVVGAEEGDTQYF,TGCGCCAGCAGTGAGGTCGTGGGAGCTGAGGAGGGGGATACGCAGTATTTT
NA,TRBV27,few,TRBJ1-1,CASSLIGSSTEAFF,TGTGCCAGCAGTTTGATAGGGTCGAGCACTGAAGCTTTCTTT
NA,TRBV2,NA,TRBJ2-1,CASITPSSNEQFF,TGTGCCAGCATTACCCCAAGCAGCAATGAGCAGTTCTTC
NA,TRBV7-9,NA,TRBJ1-2,CASSSAGDSGYTF,TGTGCCAGCAGCTCCGCGGGAGATTCTGGCTACACCTTC